The 3 T cell receptor beta chains in this list originate from one sample, sequenced in a study of T cell repertoires in cytomegalovirus infection (dated by TCRdb to the late 2010s). Sequencing was carried out with an Illumina HiSeq 1500. TCRdb trimmed the raw reads at Q25, called clones with MiXCR and kept productive beta chains. Each record represents a unique CDR3 protein, reported with the most common genes and DNA among its rows. For this sample there are about 100,000 distinct CDR3 sequences; around 22% appear just once. The ten largest clones represent about 39% of the sample. The sequencing input was CD8+ T cells from PBMCs. The receptors derive from a human donor in good health (CMV status not recorded). Some clones in this sample may be carry-over from other donors' samples.

This clonotype was picked up many times. The chain joins TRBV7-2 to TRBJ2-7; D possibly corresponds to TRBD2 (5 bases). The CDR3 is 15 amino acids. V was clipped by 1 base and J by 4 bases, with 14 bases between them. Germline V gene data show CDR1 as SGHTA and CDR2 as FQGNSA. The CDR3 reads CASSLGTGFEYEQYF. The CDR3, as DNA: TGTGCCAGCAGCTTAGGGACGGGGTTTGAATACGAGCAGTACTTC. Based on the CDR3 plus reference TRBV7-2 and TRBJ2-7, the full variable domain is GAGVSQSPSNKVTEKGKDVELRCDPISGHTALYWYRQSLGQGLEFLIYFQGNSAPDKSGLPSDRFSAERTGGSVSTLTIQRTQQEDSAVYLCASSLGTGFEYEQYFGPGTRLTVT.

This clonotype was seen more than once but under ten times. This chain connects TRBV7-3 to TRBJ2-2; D is undetermined. Germline CDR1 SGHTA, CDR2 FQGTGA. This CDR3 contains 12 residues. Trimming took off 3 bases at V and 7 bases at J, with 6 bases between the two ends. CDR3 protein: CASSFGYGELFF. Written as DNA, the CDR3 is TGTGCCAGCAGCTTTGGTTACGGGGAGCTGTTTTTT.

The V call is TRBV6-1, the J call TRBJ2-5, with TRBD2 matching 11 bases. V lost 3 bases, J lost 3 bases, and 3 bases stayed unmatched. CDR1 and CDR2 (germline): MNHNS, SASEGT. This CDR3 comprises 15 residues. As DNA, the CDR3 is TGTGCCAGCAGTGAGCTGACTAGCGGGGAAGAGACCCAGTACTTC. It codes for CASSELTSGEETQYF.